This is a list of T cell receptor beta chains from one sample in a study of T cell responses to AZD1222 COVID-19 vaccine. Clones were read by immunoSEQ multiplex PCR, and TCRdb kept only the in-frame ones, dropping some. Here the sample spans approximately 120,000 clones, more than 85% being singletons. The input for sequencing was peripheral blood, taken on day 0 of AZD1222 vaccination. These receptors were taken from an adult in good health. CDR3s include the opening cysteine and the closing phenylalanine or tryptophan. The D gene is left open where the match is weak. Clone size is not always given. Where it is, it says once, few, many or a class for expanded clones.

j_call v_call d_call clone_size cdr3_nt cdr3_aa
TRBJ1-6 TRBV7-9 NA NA TGTGCCAGCAGCCTGGGGGGTTGGGGTTCACCCCTCCACTTT CASSLGGWGSPLHF
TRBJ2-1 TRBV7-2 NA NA TGTGCCAGCAGCTTAAGGGGGCTACTAGCGCCCGAGCAGTTCTTC CASSLRGLLAPEQFF
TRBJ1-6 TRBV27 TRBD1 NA TGTGCCAGCAGGGATATGCGGACAGGGGAAAATTCACCCCTCCACTTT CASRDMRTGENSPLHF
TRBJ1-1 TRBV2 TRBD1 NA TGTGCCAGCAGGGGACAGGGAGGTAGTTATGAAGCTTTCTTT CASRGQGGSYEAFF
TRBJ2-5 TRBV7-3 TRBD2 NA TGTGCCAGCAGCTTAATGGGACTAGCGGGAGAGACCCAGTACTTC CASSLMGLAGETQYF
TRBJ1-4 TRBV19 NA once TGTGCCAGTAGTTTCAACCACGAGGGCCAACTGTTTTTT CASSFNHEGQLFF
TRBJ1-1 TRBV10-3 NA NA TGTGCCATCTCGACAGTTACTGAAGCTTTCTTT CAISTVTEAFF
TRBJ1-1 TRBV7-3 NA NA TGTGCCAGCAGCCAAGGACCTACGAACACTGAAGCTTTCTTT CASSQGPTNTEAFF
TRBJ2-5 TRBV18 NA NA TGTGCCAGCTCACTTAGAACTCAGGGCGGAGAGACCCAGTACTTC CASSLRTQGGETQYF
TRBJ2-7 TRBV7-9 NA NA TGTGCCAGCAGCTTAGCGATAGAGGACGAGCAGTACTTC CASSLAIEDEQYF
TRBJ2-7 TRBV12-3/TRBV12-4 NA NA TGTGCCAGCAGTTTGGGTCAGCCGGAGCAGTACTTC CASSLGQPEQYF
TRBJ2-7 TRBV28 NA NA TGTGCCAGCACGTCACAGGAGAGACAGTCCCTGCAGGAGTACTTC CASTSQERQSLQEYF
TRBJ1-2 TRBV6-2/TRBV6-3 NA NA TGTGCCAGCAGCTCCTGGACAACCTATGGCTACACCTTC CASSSWTTYGYTF
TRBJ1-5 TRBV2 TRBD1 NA TGTGCCAGCGCGGCGGACAGGGGCAATCAGCCCCAGCATTTT CASAADRGNQPQHF
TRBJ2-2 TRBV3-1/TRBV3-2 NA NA TGTGCCAGCAGCCCACGGGACACCGGGGAGCTGTTTTTT CASSPRDTGELFF
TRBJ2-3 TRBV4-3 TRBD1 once TGCGCCAGCAGCCAACGGACAGGGTCGAGCACAGATACGCAGTATTTT CASSQRTGSSTDTQYF
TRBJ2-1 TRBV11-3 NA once TGTGCCAGCAGCTCCGGGACGCAGGGAAATGAGCAGTTCTTC CASSSGTQGNEQFF
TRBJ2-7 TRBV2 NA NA TGTGCCAGCGGAGGGGACAGCTTCTACGAGCAGTACTTC CASGGDSFYEQYF
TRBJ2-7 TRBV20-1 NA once TGCAGTGCTAGGGAGAACTACGAGCAGTACTTC CSARENYEQYF
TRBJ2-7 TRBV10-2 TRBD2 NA TGCGCCAGCAGTGAAGGGAGGGACGTCTACGAGCAGTACTTC CASSEGRDVYEQYF
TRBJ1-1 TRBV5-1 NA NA TGCGCCAGCAGCTTGCTGGGGCTGGGTATTGACACTGAAGCTTTCTTT CASSLLGLGIDTEAFF
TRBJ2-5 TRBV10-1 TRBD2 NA TGCGCCAGCAGTACTAGCGGCCAAGAGACCCAGTACTTC CASSTSGQETQYF
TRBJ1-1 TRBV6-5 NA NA TGTGCCAGCAGCCCGGTAAGGGGCAGCAACACTGAAGCTTTCTTT CASSPVRGSNTEAFF
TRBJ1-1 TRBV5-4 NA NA TGTGCCAGCAGCTTGGATCCTGGTACTGAAGCTTTCTTT CASSLDPGTEAFF
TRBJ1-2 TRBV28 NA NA TGTGTCTACGGGAGCAGGCTGGGAGGCTACACCTTC CVYGSRLGGYTF
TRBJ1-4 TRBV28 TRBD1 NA TGTGCCAGCAGTTCCCCCGGGACAGGAGAAAAACTGTTTTTT CASSSPGTGEKLFF
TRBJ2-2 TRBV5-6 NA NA TGTGCCAGCAGCTTGCTGACCGCAGTCGCGCCCGGGGAGCTGTTTTTT CASSLLTAVAPGELFF
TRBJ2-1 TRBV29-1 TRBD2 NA TGCAGCGTTCCCCCGATAGCGGGAGGGCCTCCGGGGCTCAATGAGCAGTTCTTC CSVPPIAGGPPGLNEQFF
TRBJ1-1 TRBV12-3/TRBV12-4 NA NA TGTGCCAGCAGTTTCGCCGAGAACACTGAAGCTTTCTTT CASSFAENTEAFF
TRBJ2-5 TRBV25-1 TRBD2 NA TGTGCCAGCAGTGGACTAGCGGGAGAGGAGACCCAGTACTTC CASSGLAGEETQYF
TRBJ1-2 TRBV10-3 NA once TGTGCCATCAGTGAGTCGGGGACCGACTATGGCTACACCTTC CAISESGTDYGYTF
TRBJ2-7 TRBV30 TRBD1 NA TGTGCCTGGAGTCCCGGGACAGTTGCCTACGAGCAGTACTTC CAWSPGTVAYEQYF
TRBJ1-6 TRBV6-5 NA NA TGTGCCAGCAGGCGAAAAGGGGCACCCCTCCACTTT CASRRKGAPLHF
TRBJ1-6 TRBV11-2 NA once TGTGCCAGCAGCAGGGGGGCTGACAATTCACCCCTCCACTTT CASSRGADNSPLHF
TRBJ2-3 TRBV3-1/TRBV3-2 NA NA TGTGCCAGCAGCCCTAGTCTAGGCGTCACAGATACGCAGTATTTT CASSPSLGVTDTQYF
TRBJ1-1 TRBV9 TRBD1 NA TGTGCCAGCAGCGTTGGGACAGGGAACACTGAAGCTTTCTTT CASSVGTGNTEAFF
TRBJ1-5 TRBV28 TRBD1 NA TGTGCCAGCAGTCGTCAGCCAGGGGGCCCTAATCAGCCCCAGCATTTT CASSRQPGGPNQPQHF
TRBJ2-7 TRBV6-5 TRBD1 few TGTGCCAGCAGGCGGACAGGGGGTTACTACGAGCAGTACTTC CASRRTGGYYEQYF
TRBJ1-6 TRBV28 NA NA TGTGCCAGCAGTTTAGTCCGGACCGTTTCCTATAATTCACCCCTCCACTTT CASSLVRTVSYNSPLHF
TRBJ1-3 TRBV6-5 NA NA TGTGCCAGCATAAAACGAGGAGGAGGAAACACCATATATTTT CASIKRGGGNTIYF
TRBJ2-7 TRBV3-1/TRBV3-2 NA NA TGTGCCAGCAGCCTCGGCGGCGGGTTCTACGAGCAGTACTTC CASSLGGGFYEQYF
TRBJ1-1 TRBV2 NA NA TGTGCCAGCGTATTATATTTGACGGGTCGGAACACTGAAGCTTTCTTT CASVLYLTGRNTEAFF
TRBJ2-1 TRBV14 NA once TGTGCCAGCAGCCAAGAATCCACCCCGGGGAATGAGCAGTTCTTC CASSQESTPGNEQFF
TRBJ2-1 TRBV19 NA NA TGTGCCAGTACGGGCGCTGGAGGCAATGAGCAGTTCTTC CASTGAGGNEQFF
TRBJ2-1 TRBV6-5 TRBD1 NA TGTGCCAGCAGTCAGATGACCCAGGGGGCGAGTGAGCAGTTCTTC CASSQMTQGASEQFF
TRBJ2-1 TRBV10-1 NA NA TGCGCCAGCATGAACAGGGTTTACAATGAGCAGTTCTTC CASMNRVYNEQFF
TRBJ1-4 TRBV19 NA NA TGTGCCAGTAGTGATGGGGGGATTAATGAAAAACTGTTTTTT CASSDGGINEKLFF
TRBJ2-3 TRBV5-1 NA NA TGCGCCAGCAGCCCACAGGGGCTAGCGGCTCCAGTGGATACGCAGTATTTT CASSPQGLAAPVDTQYF
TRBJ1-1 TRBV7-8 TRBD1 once TGTGCCAGCAGCTTACGGGGACAGGGGGCTGGTGAAGCTTTCTTT CASSLRGQGAGEAFF
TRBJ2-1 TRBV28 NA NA TGTGCCAGCAGTCCCAATAGCGCGGGCTTCTCTGAGCAGTTCTTC CASSPNSAGFSEQFF
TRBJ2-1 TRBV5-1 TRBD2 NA TGCGCCACCACTAAATCGGCTAGCGGCAATGAGCAGTTCTTC CATTKSASGNEQFF